A single count supports the clone carrying this T cell receptor (beta chain). Its antigen is still unknown. It was 8 to 10 ml of fresh peripheral blood that supplied the PBMCs. This CDR3 has 15 residues. CDR1 and CDR2 from the germline V gene are LGHDT and YNNKEL (reference sequence). Trimming pared 4 bases from V and 7 bases from J, leaving 17 bases between. Amplified TCR beta CDR3 regions came from RNA transcripts. The HTBI primer set was used in a first-round RT-PCR of the TCR CDR3. Via MiXCR, TCRdb re-called the multiplex PCR reads, giving one row per CDR3 protein. The profile shows about 400,000 distinct CDR3 sequences, 20% to 30% of them singletons. This sample was included in a study of T cells in Graves' hyperthyroidism and ophthalmopathy. Study observations and caveats: Within blood appeared most thyroid clonotypes that had expanded above 0.001. Onset of ophthalmopathy came a median around 6.2 months after the model predicted it.

This sequence originates from a man over 45 with Graves' hyperthyroidism. Material for sequencing was blood. The J gene is TRBJ2-1, the V gene TRBV3-1, with a tentative D call TRBD2 (6 bases). The CDR3 sequence is CASSPTGLPRNEQFF. The CDR3 nucleotides read TGTGCCAGCAGCCCCACGGGACTTCCGCGGAATGAGCAGTTCTTC.